This T cell receptor (beta chain) was captured by sequencing in a study of early T cells in non-severe SARS-CoV-2 infection. This clonotype was found a few times. TCRdb reanalysed the 5' RACE reads using MiXCR and keeps one entry per CDR3 protein. The sample records over 75,000 distinct CDR3 sequences, more than 12% being singletons. V was clipped by 3 bases and J by 6 bases; unmatched bases: 3. CDR1 and CDR2 from the germline V gene are DFQATT and SNEGSKA (reference sequence). The CDR3 runs to 13 residues. J is TRBJ2-3 and V is TRBV20-1; 10 positions match TRBD1. This TCR was sampled from an adult who was a healthcare worker with PCR-confirmed SARS-CoV-2 infection or an uninfected control (not recorded which). The sequencing input was whole blood. This chain's CDR3 is CSARDRGKDTQYF. CDR3 nucleotides: TGCAGTGCTAGGGACAGGGGGAAGGATACGCAGTATTTT.